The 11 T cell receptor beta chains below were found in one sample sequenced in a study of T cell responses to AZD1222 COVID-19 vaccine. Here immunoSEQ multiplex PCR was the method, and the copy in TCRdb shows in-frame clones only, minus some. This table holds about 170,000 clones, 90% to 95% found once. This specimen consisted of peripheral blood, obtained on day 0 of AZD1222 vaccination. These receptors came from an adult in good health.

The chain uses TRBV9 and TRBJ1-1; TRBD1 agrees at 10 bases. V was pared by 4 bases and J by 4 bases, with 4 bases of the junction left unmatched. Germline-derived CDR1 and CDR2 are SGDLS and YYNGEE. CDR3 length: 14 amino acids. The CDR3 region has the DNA TGTGCCAGCAGCCCCCGACAGGGGGCCACTGAAGCTTTCTTT. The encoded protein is CASSPRQGATEAFF.

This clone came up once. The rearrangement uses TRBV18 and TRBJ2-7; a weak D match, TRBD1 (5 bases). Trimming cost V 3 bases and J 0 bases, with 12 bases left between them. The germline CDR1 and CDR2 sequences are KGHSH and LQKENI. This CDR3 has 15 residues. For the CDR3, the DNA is TGTGCCAGCTCACCCGAACAGGTGAGCTCCTACGAGCAGTACTTC. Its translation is CASSPEQVSSYEQYF.

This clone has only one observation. CDR3 amino acids: CASSPRTGRYGYTF. Here the CDR3 DNA reads TGTGCCAGCAGTCCCAGGACAGGGCGATATGGCTACACCTTC. The chain uses TRBV27 and TRBJ1-2; 8 bases are a match to TRBD1. The CDR3 is made up of 14 amino acids. From germline, CDR1 is MNHEY and CDR2 SMNVEV (reference sequence). The V segment lost 5 bases and the J segment 5 bases; nucleotides outside the gene matches: 7.

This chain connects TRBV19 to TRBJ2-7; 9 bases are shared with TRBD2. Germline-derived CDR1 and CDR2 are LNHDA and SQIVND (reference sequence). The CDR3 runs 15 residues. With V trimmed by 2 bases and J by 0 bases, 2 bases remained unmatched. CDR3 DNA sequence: TGTGCCAGTAGTATAAAGACTAGCGGCTCCTACGAGCAGTACTTC. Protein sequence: CASSIKTSGSYEQYF.

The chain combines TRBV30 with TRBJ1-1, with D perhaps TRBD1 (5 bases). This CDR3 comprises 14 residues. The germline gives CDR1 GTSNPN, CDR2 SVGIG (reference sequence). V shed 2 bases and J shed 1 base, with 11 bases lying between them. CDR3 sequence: CAWSRGRANTEAFF. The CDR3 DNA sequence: TGTGCCTGGAGTAGAGGCAGGGCGAACACTGAAGCTTTCTTT.

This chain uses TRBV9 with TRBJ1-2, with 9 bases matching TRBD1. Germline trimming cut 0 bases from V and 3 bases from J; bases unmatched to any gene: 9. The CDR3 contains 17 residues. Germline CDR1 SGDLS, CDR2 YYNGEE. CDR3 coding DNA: TGTGCCAGCAGCGTAGTCCCAAAGGACAGGGGTCACTATGGCTACACCTTC. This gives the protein CASSVVPKDRGHYGYTF.

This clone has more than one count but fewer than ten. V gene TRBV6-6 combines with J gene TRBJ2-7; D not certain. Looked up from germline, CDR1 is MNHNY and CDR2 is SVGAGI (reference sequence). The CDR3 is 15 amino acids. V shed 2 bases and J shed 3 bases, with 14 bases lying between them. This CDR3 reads CASSYDGPSIYEQYF. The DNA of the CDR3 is TGTGCCAGCAGTTACGACGGGCCATCCATCTACGAGCAGTACTTC.

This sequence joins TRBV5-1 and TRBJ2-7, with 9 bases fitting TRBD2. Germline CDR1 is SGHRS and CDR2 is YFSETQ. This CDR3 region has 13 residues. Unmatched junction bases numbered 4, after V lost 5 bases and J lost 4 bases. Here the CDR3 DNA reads TGCGCCAGCAGTTGGACTAGCGCTTACGAGCAGTACTTC. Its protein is CASSWTSAYEQYF.

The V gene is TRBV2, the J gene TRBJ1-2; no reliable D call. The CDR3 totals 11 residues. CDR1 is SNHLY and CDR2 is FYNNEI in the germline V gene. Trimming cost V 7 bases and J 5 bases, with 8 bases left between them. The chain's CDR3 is CASTNGYGYTF. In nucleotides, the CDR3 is TGTGCCAGCACAAATGGATATGGCTACACCTTC.

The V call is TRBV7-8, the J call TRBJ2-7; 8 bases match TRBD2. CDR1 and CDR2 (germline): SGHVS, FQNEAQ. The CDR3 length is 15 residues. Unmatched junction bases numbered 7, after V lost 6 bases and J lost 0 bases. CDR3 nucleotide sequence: TGTGCCAGCAGTCAATACCGGGGGGGCTCCTACGAGCAGTACTTC. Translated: CASSQYRGGSYEQYF.

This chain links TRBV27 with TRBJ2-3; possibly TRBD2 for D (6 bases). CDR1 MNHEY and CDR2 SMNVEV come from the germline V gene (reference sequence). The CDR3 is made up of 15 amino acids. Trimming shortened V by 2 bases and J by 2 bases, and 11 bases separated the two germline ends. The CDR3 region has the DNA TGTGCCAGCAGTTTAGGGGGGAGTGACACAGATACGCAGTATTTT. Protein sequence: CASSLGGSDTDTQYF.